This is a list of T cell receptor beta chains from one sample in a study of radiation and T cells in renal cell carcinoma. Method: immunoSEQ multiplex PCR; TCRdb's copy keeps in-frame clones and lacks some. Among fewer than 25,000 clones listed, more than 45% were seen once. The sample here was tumor tissue, taken from a patient whose treatment included radiotherapy and nephrectomy. The source of these receptors is a woman aged 45 to 65 with renal cell carcinoma. Both conserved end residues are part of each CDR3. D genes are given only for firm matches. Expanded clones get a size class; other rows say once, few or many, or leave the size out.

NA,NA,TRBJ2-2,TRBV5-6,TGTGCCAGCAGCCCCGGGTTGGGGGAGCTGTTTTTT,CASSPGLGELFF
NA,NA,TRBJ1-4,TRBV7-6,TGTGCCAGCAGCTTAGAAAGAGCCTTAGGAAATGAAAAACTGTTTTTT,CASSLERALGNEKLFF
few,NA,TRBJ2-1,TRBV7-2,TGTGCCAGCACCTCTTCCAGGGCGGTCAATGAGCAGTTCTTC,CASTSSRAVNEQFF
NA,TRBD2,TRBJ2-1,TRBV6-5,TGTGCCAGCAGTTACTCGACTAGCGGGGGGGCCAATGAGCAGTTCTTC,CASSYSTSGGANEQFF
many,TRBD1,TRBJ2-5,TRBV7-9,TGTGCCAGCAGCTTACAGTTAGGGACAGGGAGGCGAGAGACCCAGTACTTC,CASSLQLGTGRRETQYF
many,TRBD1,TRBJ1-5,TRBV9,TGTGCCAGCAGCGTAGGGGGGGACAGTAGTTATCAGCCCCAGCATTTT,CASSVGGDSSYQPQHF
NA,NA,TRBJ2-4,TRBV6-5,TGTGCCAGCAGTTATAATGAGGGGGGAGCCAAAAACATTCAGTACTTC,CASSYNEGGAKNIQYF
once,TRBD1,TRBJ2-1,TRBV4-3,TGCGCCAGCAGCCCGGGACAGGGGCGGTACAATGAGCAGTTCTTC,CASSPGQGRYNEQFF
NA,NA,TRBJ1-2,TRBV7-8,TGTGCCAGCAGCCATGACCCGAAATTCGGCTACACCTTC,CASSHDPKFGYTF
NA,TRBD1,TRBJ1-6,TRBV5-6,TGTGCCAGCAGCTCGCTGCTGGGACAGGGTGCCCTATCGCCCCTCCACTTT,CASSSLLGQGALSPLHF
few,NA,TRBJ1-2,TRBV6-5,TGTGCCAGCAGTCCGGGGGGGCACTATGGCTACACCTTC,CASSPGGHYGYTF
NA,NA,TRBJ2-3,TRBV19,TGTGCCAGTAGTATCAGGGGACGGGGCACAGATACGCAGTATTTT,CASSIRGRGTDTQYF
NA,TRBD2,TRBJ2-7,TRBV18,TGTGCCAGCTCACCACGTCCCGGGGGGGCCTTCGAGCAGTACTTC,CASSPRPGGAFEQYF
few,NA,TRBJ1-3,TRBV11-2,TGTGCCAGCAGCTTAGATACAGGCCGGCGCTCTGGAAACACCATATATTTT,CASSLDTGRRSGNTIYF
NA,TRBD2,TRBJ2-3,TRBV19,TGTGCCAGTACACCGGGACTAGAGCCGGATACGCAGTATTTT,CASTPGLEPDTQYF
few,TRBD1,TRBJ2-7,TRBV6-5,TGTGCCAGCAGTTACGCTTACAGGGGTAAGAGCTACGAGCAGTACTTC,CASSYAYRGKSYEQYF
NA,TRBD1,TRBJ1-5,TRBV15,TGTGCCACCAGCAGCGGTCGGACAGGAAATCAGCCCCAGCATTTT,CATSSGRTGNQPQHF
NA,NA,TRBJ2-4,TRBV7-2,TGTGCCAGCAGCTTAACCGGGGGCAAAAACATTCAGTACTTC,CASSLTGGKNIQYF
many,NA,TRBJ1-4,TRBV4-3,TGCGCCAGCAGCCAAGATCGGGGTAGGGGGAATGAAAAACTGTTTTTT,CASSQDRGRGNEKLFF
NA,NA,TRBJ2-3,TRBV30,TGTGCCTGGAAGGTGGGGCGAGGGGCAGATACGCAGTATTTT,CAWKVGRGADTQYF
NA,NA,TRBJ1-4,TRBV7-6,TGTGCCAGCAGCCAGACGGCCCCGAATGAAAAACTGTTTTTT,CASSQTAPNEKLFF
few,TRBD2,TRBJ2-3,TRBV14,TGTGCCAGCAGCCAAGGGGCAAGCGGGGTGGCAGATACGCAGTATTTT,CASSQGASGVADTQYF
NA,NA,TRBJ2-1,TRBV5-1,TGCGCCAGCAGCCCTAGGGTCATGACCTACAATGAGCAGTTCTTC,CASSPRVMTYNEQFF
once,NA,TRBJ1-6,TRBV2,TGTGCCAGCAGTGGATTCTATAATTCACCCCTCCACTTT,CASSGFYNSPLHF
NA,NA,TRBJ1-1,TRBV5-4,TGTGCCAGCAGCCCGGACGGTCTCACCGACACTGAAGCTTTCTTT,CASSPDGLTDTEAFF
once,NA,TRBJ2-2,TRBV9,TGTGCCAGCAGCGTAGAAGCAGGGATCACCGGGGAGCTGTTTTTT,CASSVEAGITGELFF
NA,NA,TRBJ1-1,TRBV15,TGTGCCACCAGCACCGGGGGACACACGACCGCTTTCTTT,CATSTGGHTTAFF
NA,NA,TRBJ1-6,TRBV7-3,TGTGCCAGCAGCTTTCAGGGAGGAAATTCACCCCTCCACTTT,CASSFQGGNSPLHF
NA,NA,TRBJ1-2,TRBV7-9,TGTGCGTCGGGGCAGGGGCCCTCCGAAGGCTATGGCTACACCTTC,CASGQGPSEGYGYTF
few,NA,TRBJ2-1,TRBV6-4,TGTGCCAGCAGTGACGGGGCAACAACCTACAATGAGCAGTTCTTC,CASSDGATTYNEQFF
NA,TRBD1,TRBJ1-2,TRBV25-1,TGTGCCAGCAGTGCCCCCGGGACAGGGGTAACCTTC,CASSAPGTGVTF
few,TRBD1,TRBJ1-2,TRBV5-4,TGTGCCAGCAGCTGGGGACAGGGTGGAGGTGGCTACACCTTC,CASSWGQGGGGYTF
NA,NA,TRBJ1-6,TRBV4-3,TGCGCCAGCAGCCAAGATTTGGCAGGGAGGGCATCACCCCTCCACTTT,CASSQDLAGRASPLHF
NA,NA,TRBJ2-7,TRBV5-3,TGTGCCAGAAGCTTAGAGGGTGGTTGCGAGCAGTACTTC,CARSLEGGCEQYF
NA,NA,TRBJ2-7,TRBV2,TGTGCCAGCAGTCTGGACGGCCGGCAGTACTTC,CASSLDGRQYF
NA,TRBD1,TRBJ2-5,TRBV7-9,TGTGCCAGCAGCTCCCACAGGGGACAACGGACCCAGTACTTC,CASSSHRGQRTQYF
NA,NA,TRBJ1-3,TRBV7-9,TGCGCCAGCAGCCGCGGGGAAGCTGGAAACACCATATATTTT,CASSRGEAGNTIYF
once,TRBD2,TRBJ2-5,TRBV30,TGTGCCTGGAGTGAAGTGCGGGGGGGACTAGAGACCCAGTACTTC,CAWSEVRGGLETQYF
NA,TRBD1,TRBJ1-1,TRBV18,TGTGCCAGCTCACTCTTTGAGACAGGGCAGAATTCGGCCACTGAAGCTTTCTTT,CASSLFETGQNSATEAFF
NA,TRBD2,TRBJ2-3,TRBV6-4,TGTGCCAGCAGTTCTAGCGGACCCACAGATACGCAGTATTTT,CASSSSGPTDTQYF
NA,NA,TRBJ1-5,TRBV6-5,TGTGCCAGCATTAACACTAACAATCAGCCCCAGCATTTT,CASINTNNQPQHF
NA,NA,TRBJ2-2,TRBV7-8,TGTGCCAGCAGCCCCAGCTTACTAGCTAACACCGGGGAGCTGTTTTTT,CASSPSLLANTGELFF
NA,TRBD2,TRBJ2-7,TRBV19,TGTGCCAGTAGCCGACTAGCGGGGGGTTCGAGGGAGCAGTACTTC,CASSRLAGGSREQYF
NA,NA,TRBJ2-3,TRBV7-8,TGTGCCAGCAGCTTAGCGGGGGCGAGCACAGATACGCAGTATTTT,CASSLAGASTDTQYF
NA,NA,TRBJ2-2,TRBV6-1,TGTGCCAGCAGTTTGTCCACCGGGGAGCTGTTTTTT,CASSLSTGELFF
NA,NA,TRBJ1-6,TRBV2,TGTGCCAGAGCTAGCTCCTATAATTCACCCCTCCACTTT,CARASSYNSPLHF
NA,NA,TRBJ2-1,TRBV7-9,TGTGCCAGCAGCTTTAGTAGGGATGAGCAGTTCTTC,CASSFSRDEQFF
few,TRBD1,TRBJ2-7,TRBV7-8,TGTGCCAGCAGCGAAGTACAGGGGTTCTACGAGCAGTACTTC,CASSEVQGFYEQYF
NA,TRBD1,TRBJ1-1,TRBV18,TGTGCCAGCTCACCCAGGGGGCACACTGAAGCTTTCTTT,CASSPRGHTEAFF
medium-sized,NA,TRBJ2-2,TRBV6-5,TGTGCCAGCAGTTACTCGGCCTCGAGCACCGGGGAGCTGTTTTTT,CASSYSASSTGELFF
NA,NA,TRBJ2-1,TRBV18,TGTGCCAGCTCACCGAGGGACTCTAGCTCCTACAATGAGCAGTTCTTC,CASSPRDSSSYNEQFF
medium-sized,NA,TRBJ2-7,TRBV9,TGTGCCAGCAGCGTTGCGGCAGGACCCTACGAGCAGTACTTC,CASSVAAGPYEQYF
few,TRBD1,TRBJ2-7,TRBV7-6,TGTGCCAGCAGCCCTCCGGGACAGGGCTACGAGCAGTACTTC,CASSPPGQGYEQYF